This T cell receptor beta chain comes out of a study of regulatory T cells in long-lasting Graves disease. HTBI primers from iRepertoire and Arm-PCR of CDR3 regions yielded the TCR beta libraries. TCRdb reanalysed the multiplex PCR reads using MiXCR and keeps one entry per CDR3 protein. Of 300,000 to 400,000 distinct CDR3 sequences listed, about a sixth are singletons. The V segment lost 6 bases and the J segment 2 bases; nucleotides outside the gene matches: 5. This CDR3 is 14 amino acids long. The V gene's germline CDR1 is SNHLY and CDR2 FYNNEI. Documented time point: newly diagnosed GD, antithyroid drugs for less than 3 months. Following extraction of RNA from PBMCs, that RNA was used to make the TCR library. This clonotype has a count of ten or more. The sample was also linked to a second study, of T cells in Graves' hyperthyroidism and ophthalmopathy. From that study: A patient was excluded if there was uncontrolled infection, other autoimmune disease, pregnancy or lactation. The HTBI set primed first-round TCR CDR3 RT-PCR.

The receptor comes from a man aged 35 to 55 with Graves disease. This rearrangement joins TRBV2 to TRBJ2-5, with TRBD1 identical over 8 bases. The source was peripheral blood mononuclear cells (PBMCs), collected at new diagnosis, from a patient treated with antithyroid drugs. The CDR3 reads CASRADRGQETQYF. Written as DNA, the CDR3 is TGTGCCAGCAGAGCTGACAGGGGACAAGAGACCCAGTACTTC. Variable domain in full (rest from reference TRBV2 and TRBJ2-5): EPEVTQTPSHQVTQMGQEVILRCVPISNHLYFYWYRQILGQKVEFLVSFYNNEISEKSEIFDDQFSVERPDGSNFTLKIRSTKLEDSAMYFCASRADRGQETQYFGPGTRLLVL.